This TCR beta chain was sequenced for a study of blood T cells in healthy people across ages. Study-level points and caveats: Age advanced and TCR beta diversity per million T cells fell, roughly linearly.

The V gene end was trimmed by 4 bases and the J gene end by 11 bases; junction bases not matched to a gene: 6. Germline loops: CDR1 LNHNV, CDR2 YYDKDF (reference sequence). The CDR3 contains 12 residues. A word on this clonotype: No antigen is known for it.

Peripheral blood samples of 9 to 10 milliliters were drawn from each donor. The use of a sample-barcoded 5' primer and a J-beta primer mix characterized a second PCR of roughly 6 to 11 cycles. TCRdb passed the 5' RACE reads through MiXCR, listing each CDR3 protein once. The data hold about 1 million distinct CDR3 sequences, with under 45% observed a single time. The V and J genes are TRBV15 and TRBJ2-3, with 7 bases identical to TRBD1. This TCR was sampled from a woman aged 60-70 years in good health. The sample consisted of blood. This chain's CDR3 is CATSMAQGEQYF. CDR3 nucleotides: TGTGCCACCAGCATGGCCCAGGGGGAGCAGTATTTT.